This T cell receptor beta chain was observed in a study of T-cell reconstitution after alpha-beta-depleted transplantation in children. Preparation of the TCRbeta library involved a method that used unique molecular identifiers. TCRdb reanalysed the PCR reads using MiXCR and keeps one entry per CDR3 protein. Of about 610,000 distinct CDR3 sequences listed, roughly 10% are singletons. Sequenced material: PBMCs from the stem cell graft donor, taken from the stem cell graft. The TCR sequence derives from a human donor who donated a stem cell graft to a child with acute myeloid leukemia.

For the CDR3, the DNA is TGTGCCACCAGTGATTACGGACCTGAGCAGTTCTTC. This encodes CATSDYGPEQFF. The chain joins TRBV24-1 to TRBJ2-1, with D unresolved. Trimming shortened V by 2 bases and J by 9 bases, and 7 bases separated the two germline ends. The germline gives CDR1 KGHDR, CDR2 SFDVKD. The CDR3 totals 12 residues.